This entry features one T cell receptor beta chain sequence. Its antigen is not known. The data derive from a study of blood T cells in healthy people across ages. Study findings and constraints: Naive T cell percentage showed a strong correlation with the diversity of TCR beta.

Healthy individuals of Caucasian origin from Russia, aged roughly 6 to 90, served as donors. Then a second PCR, running roughly 7 to 11 cycles, was carried out with a sample-barcoded 5' primer and a J-beta primer mix. MiXCR, applied by TCRdb to the 5' RACE reads, yields one record per CDR3 protein. The sample includes about a million distinct CDR3 sequences, around two fifths of them seen just once. CDR1 is SGHRS and CDR2 is YFSETQ in the germline V gene. Trimming left V 4 bases short and J 0 bases short, with 19 bases between. The CDR3 length is 17 residues. The sequencing input was blood. This chain connects TRBV5-1 to TRBJ1-1; D not certain. This clonotype was sampled from a young man in good health. The CDR3 DNA reads as TGCGCCAGCAGCCTGGAGGCTGCTTTTAGTATGAACACTGAAGCTTTCTTT. This gives the protein CASSLEAAFSMNTEAFF.